The T cell receptor beta chain described here comes from a study of identical twins. General study findings and limits: Low generation probability was overrepresented in out-of-frame alpha sequences shared by twins. Potential partial confounding of zero-insertion analyses by invariant MAIT and iNKT cells was noted.

This clonotype has ten or more counts. Its matching antigen is unknown. TCRdb passed the 5' RACE reads through MiXCR, listing each CDR3 protein once. The sample holds around 650,000 distinct CDR3 sequences; just over 7% are singletons and the top ten take 1.6%. These same records also appear under a second study, on yellow fever vaccine responses in identical twins. From that second work: Vaccine T cell responses of twins reportedly seemed partly convergent and partly personalized.

The TCR sequence derives from a woman aged 18-29 years in good health. The sequenced sample was PBMCs.

The CDR3 nucleotides are TGTGCCAGCAGCTTAGACAAAGATCAGCCCCAGCATTTT. Protein sequence: CASSLDKDQPQHF. The rearrangement uses TRBV7-2 and TRBJ1-5, with unresolved D. This CDR3 is 13 amino acids long. Germline-derived CDR1 and CDR2 are SGHTA and FQGNSA. Trimming took 1 base from V and 5 from J, leaving 6 bases between them.